The present entry profiles one T cell receptor (beta chain) with its context. The antigen is unknown. The data were taken from a study of beta chain features in type 1 diabetes. Study background: All samples yielded roughly 100 million examined sorted cells.

Expressed TCRB transcripts were sequenced after all isolated RNA was converted to cDNA. TCRdb keeps only in-frame clones here, not all; method: immunoSEQ multiplex PCR. The top ten clones hold about 2.1% of a sample with about 160,000 clones, approximately 9% of them seen once. General observations from the study: PCR might pick shorter templates more often, in the same way for patients and controls. cDNA-based sequencing might over-represent cells highly expressing TCR.

The CDR3 extends over 13 amino acids. V lost 2 bases to trimming and J lost 5 bases, with 8 bases between them. From germline, CDR1 is MGHDK and CDR2 SYGVNS. CD4+ cells of the naive, central memory, regulatory and stem cell-like memory types were sorted via CD45RO/CCR7/CD25/CD127/CD95/CD27. The chain combines TRBV25-1 with TRBJ2-3; D unclear. Sequencing used central memory CD4+ T cells from blood. The sequence was obtained from a woman aged 18-29 years in good health. The CDR3 DNA reads TGTGCCAGCAGTGAAACAAATGGAGATACGCAGTATTTT. Its protein is CASSETNGDTQYF.